This T cell receptor (beta chain) came from a study of T cell responses to AZD1222 COVID-19 vaccine. CDR1 and CDR2 from the germline V gene are MDHEN and SYDVKM. The CDR3 is 12 amino acids. V shed 6 bases and J shed 7 bases, with 12 bases lying between them. The repertoire was sequenced with immunoSEQ multiplex PCR; TCRdb's copy has only in-frame clones and lacks some. Seen here are about 180,000 clones, around nine tenths observed once, and the top ten hold less than 2.5%. The receptor's source is an adult who received the AZD1222 COVID-19 vaccine. Source: peripheral blood, taken 28 days after the second AZD1222 dose. This chain joins TRBV28 and TRBJ2-5; D is unresolved. CDR3 coding DNA: TGTGCCAGCAGGCAAGGAAAGGGGACCCAGTACTTC. It translates to CASRQGKGTQYF.